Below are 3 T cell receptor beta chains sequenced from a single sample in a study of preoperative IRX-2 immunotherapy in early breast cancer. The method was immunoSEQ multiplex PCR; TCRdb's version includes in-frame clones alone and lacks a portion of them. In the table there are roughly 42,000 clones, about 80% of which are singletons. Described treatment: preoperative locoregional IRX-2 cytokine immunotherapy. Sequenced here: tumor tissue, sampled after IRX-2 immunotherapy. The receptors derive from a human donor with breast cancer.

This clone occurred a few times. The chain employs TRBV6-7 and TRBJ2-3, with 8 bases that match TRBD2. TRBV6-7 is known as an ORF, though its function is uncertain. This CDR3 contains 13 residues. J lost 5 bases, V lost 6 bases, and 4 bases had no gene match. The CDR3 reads CASRSLAGDTQYF. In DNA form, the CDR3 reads TGTGCCAGCAGATCTCTAGCGGGAGATACGCAGTATTTT.

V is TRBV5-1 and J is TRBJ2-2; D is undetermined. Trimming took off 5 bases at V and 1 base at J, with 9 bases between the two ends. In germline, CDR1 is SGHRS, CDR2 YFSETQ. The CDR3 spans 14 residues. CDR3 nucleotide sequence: TGCGCCAGCAGTAACGACTGGAACACCGGGGAGCTGTTTTTT. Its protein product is CASSNDWNTGELFF. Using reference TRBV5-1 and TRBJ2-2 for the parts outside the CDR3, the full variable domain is KAGVTQTPRYLIKTRGQQVTLSCSPISGHRSVSWYQQTPGQGLQFLFEYFSETQRNKGNFPGRFSGRQFSNSRSEMNVSTLELGDSALYLCASSNDWNTGELFFGEGSRLTVL.

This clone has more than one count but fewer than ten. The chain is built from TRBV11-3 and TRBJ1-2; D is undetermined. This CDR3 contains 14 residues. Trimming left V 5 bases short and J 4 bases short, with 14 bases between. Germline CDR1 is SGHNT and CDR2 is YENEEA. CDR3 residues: CASSPALDIYGYTF. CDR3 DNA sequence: TGTGCCAGCAGCCCAGCCCTCGACATCTATGGCTACACCTTC.